Shown below are 9 T cell receptor beta chains from a single sample sequenced in a study of T cells expressing NK-cell markers. TCRdb processed the 5' RACE reads again and assigns one entry to each CDR3 protein, with no DNA. The repertoire table contains hundreds of thousands of distinct CDR3 sequences. Input material: blood T cells: a sorted CD56 or NKG2C T cell subset, CD4+ or CD8+ T cells, or bulk PBMC T cells (not recorded which). The receptors stem from a woman between 18 and 75 years old in good health.

The genes are TRBV5-6 and TRBJ2-4; TCRdb's D gene call, TRBD2, goes unchecked for lack of DNA. The germline V gene has CDR1 SGHDT and CDR2 YYEEEE. The CDR3 runs to 16 residues. CDR3 in amino acids: CASSSLAPGAKNIQYF.

The chain uses TRBV7-3 and TRBJ2-1; no DNA is available, so the TRBD2 call from TCRdb remains unchecked. This CDR3 has 16 residues. Germline V lookup: CDR1 SGHTA, CDR2 FQGTGA. CDR3 sequence: CASSLGWARSYNEQFF.

The genes are TRBV11-2 and TRBJ1-3; TCRdb's D gene call, TRBD1, goes unchecked for lack of DNA. Germline assignment: CDR1 SGHAT and CDR2 FQNNGV. There are 15 residues in the CDR3. CDR3 protein: CASSSAAGAGNTIYF.

The gene calls are TRBV7-2 and TRBJ2-7. The CDR3 sequence is 12 residues long. The germline V gene encodes CDR1 SGHTA and CDR2 FQGNSA. This chain's CDR3 is CASSLTEYEQYF.

The chain is built from TRBV20-1 and TRBJ1-1; TCRdb's D gene call, TRBD1, goes unchecked for lack of DNA. The CDR3 has 14 residues. From germline, CDR1 is DFQATT and CDR2 SNEGSKA (reference sequence). CDR3 in amino acids: CSASPGGTMGLAFF.

This sequence joins TRBV7-8 and TRBJ2-1; TCRdb picks TRBD2, but there is no DNA to check that call. Germline V gene lookup returns CDR1 SGHVS and CDR2 FQNEAQ. This CDR3 region has 16 residues. The CDR3 here is CASSPSPGLTYNEQFF.

The chain couples TRBV7-9 to TRBJ1-1; TCRdb selects TRBD1, and the lack of DNA leaves this call unchecked. Germline CDR1 reads SEHNR; CDR2 reads FQNEAQ (reference sequence). The CDR3 contains 15 residues. The CDR3 spells CASSLAPYRDTEAFF.

The V gene is TRBV29-1, the J gene TRBJ2-7; the TCRdb D gene call, TRBD1, has no DNA to confirm it. Per the germline V gene, CDR1 is SQVTM and CDR2 is ANQGSEA. The CDR3 runs to 13 residues. This chain's CDR3 is CSVVGTPPYEQYF.

The V gene is TRBV4-3, the J gene TRBJ2-1; TCRdb names TRBD2, which stays unverified in the absence of DNA. In germline, CDR1 is LGHNA, CDR2 YSLEER. CDR3 size: 18 residues. The CDR3 protein is CASSQDLTGTSIHNEQFF.